What follows are 11 T cell receptor beta chains derived from one specimen sequenced in a study of T-cell memory formation after mild COVID-19. TCRdb reprocessed the 5' RACE reads via MiXCR and lists one record per CDR3 protein. The data hold over 150,000 distinct CDR3 sequences, with approximately 12% observed a single time. The specimen sequenced was PBMCs or a T cell subset sorted from them (not recorded which). These receptors were collected from a man between 18 and 35 years old who had mild COVID-19 (a few samples of this study predate the infection). Cell type and time point are not known.

This clonotype was observed a handful of times. CDR3 sequence reads: CASSKDRGEGGYTF. The CDR3 coding sequence is TGCGCCAGCAGCAAGGACAGGGGTGAGGGTGGCTACACCTTC. The chain uses TRBV5-1 and TRBJ1-2; 9 bases match TRBD1. This CDR3 has 14 residues. V lost 4 bases, J lost 7 bases, and 8 bases stayed unmatched. Germline V gene lookup returns CDR1 SGHRS and CDR2 YFSETQ.

The chain recombines TRBV10-1 with TRBJ1-1, with unresolved D. This CDR3 has 13 amino acids. Germline CDR1 WNHNN, CDR2 SYGVQD (reference sequence). Trimming took 4 bases from V and 4 from J, leaving 10 bases between them. CDR3 protein: CASSAGLRTEAFF. Here the CDR3 DNA reads TGCGCCAGCAGTGCCGGGCTTCGCACTGAAGCTTTCTTT.

This clonotype was counted a few times. V gene TRBV7-2 combines with J gene TRBJ2-5, with 11 bases identical to TRBD2. CDR1 SGHTA and CDR2 FQGNSA come from the germline V gene. CDR3 length: 15 amino acids. V was clipped by 5 bases and J by 2 bases; unmatched bases: 4. This chain's CDR3 is CASSVRLAGQETQYF. The CDR3 DNA sequence: TGTGCCAGCAGCGTACGACTAGCGGGACAAGAGACCCAGTACTTC.

CDR3 in amino acids: CASSPGQALGEQYF. The CDR3 bases are TGTGCCAGCAGCCCCGGACAGGCCCTGGGCGAGCAGTACTTC. This chain joins TRBV7-2 and TRBJ2-7; the match to TRBD1 covers 7 bases. V trimming: 5 bases; J trimming: 6 bases; junction bases outside the gene matches: 10. CDR3 size: 14 residues. From germline, CDR1 is SGHTA and CDR2 FQGNSA.

This chain connects TRBV4-1 to TRBJ2-7, with D possibly TRBD2 on 6 matching bases. From germline, CDR1 is MGHRA and CDR2 YSYEKL. Deletions cut 1 base from V and 0 bases from J, with 10 bases between. The CDR3 spans 15 residues. CDR3 coding DNA: TGCGCCAGCAGCCAAGGACTAGTGGTCTCCTACGAGCAGTACTTC. Translating it yields CASSQGLVVSYEQYF.

This clonotype has just a few counts. The chain recombines TRBV4-2 with TRBJ2-1; the match to TRBD2 covers 12 bases. Germline trimming cut 4 bases from V and 7 bases from J; bases unmatched to any gene: 8. CDR1 and CDR2 (germline): LGHNA, YNFKEQ. The CDR3 is 16 residues long. The CDR3 DNA sequence: TGTGCCAGCAGCCCGGCGACTAGCGGGGGTTGGAATGAGCAGTTCTTC. It codes for CASSPATSGGWNEQFF.

The chain joins TRBV9 to TRBJ1-1, with D unclear. The germline V gene encodes CDR1 SGDLS and CDR2 YYNGEE. Trimming took 4 bases from V and 1 from J, leaving 11 bases between them. This CDR3 spans 14 amino acids. The CDR3 DNA follows: TGTGCCAGCAGCCCTTGGACGGCGAACACTGAAGCTTTCTTT. This sequence encodes CASSPWTANTEAFF.

This clonotype has only a few counts. The chain recombines TRBV5-6 with TRBJ2-1; a possible D gene is TRBD1 (5 bases). V lost 0 bases and J lost 7, with 17 bases in between. The germline gives CDR1 SGHDT, CDR2 YYEEEE. This CDR3 is built from 16 residues. CDR3 residues: CASSLASRATWNEQFF. The CDR3 region has the DNA TGTGCCAGCAGCTTGGCCTCCAGGGCTACCTGGAATGAGCAGTTCTTC. Full variable domain (remainder filled in from reference TRBV5-6 and TRBJ2-1): DAGVTQSPTHLIKTRGQQVTLRCSPKSGHDTVSWYQQALGQGPQFIFQYYEEEERQRGNFPDRFSGHQFPNYSSELNVNALLLGDSALYLCASSLASRATWNEQFFGPGTRLTVL.

The CDR3, as DNA: TGTGCCAGCAGTCGACAGTCTTACAATCAGCCCCAGCATTTT. Translated: CASSRQSYNQPQHF. The chain combines TRBV2 with TRBJ1-5, with D maybe TRBD1 (5 bases). Germline V gives CDR1 SNHLY, CDR2 FYNNEI. The CDR3 consists of 14 residues. Trimming shortened V by 5 bases and J by 3 bases, and 11 bases separated the two germline ends. The full variable domain, with the rest looked up from reference TRBV2 and TRBJ1-5, is EPEVTQTPSHQVTQMGQEVILRCVPISNHLYFYWYRQILGQKVEFLVSFYNNEISEKSEIFDDQFSVERPDGSNFTLKIRSTKLEDSAMYFCASSRQSYNQPQHFGDGTRLSIL.

In this sample, this clonotype turned up a few times. V gene TRBV11-2 combines with J gene TRBJ1-2, with D possibly TRBD1 on 5 matching bases. Germline CDR1 reads SGHAT; CDR2 reads FQNNGV. The CDR3 spans 13 residues. Between the trimmed V and J ends, which lost 1 base and 6 bases, there was a span of 9 bases. Here the CDR3 DNA reads TGTGCCAGCAGCTTAGGGGGGGGGAATGGCTACACCTTC. It is translated as CASSLGGGNGYTF.

This clonotype was detected ten times or more. This chain links TRBV5-1 with TRBJ1-2, with D unclear. Germline V gives CDR1 SGHRS, CDR2 YFSETQ. V lost 4 bases and J lost 2, with 12 bases in between. The CDR3 runs to 14 residues. Here the CDR3 reads CASSLWTENYGYTF. The CDR3 bases are TGCGCCAGCAGCCTGTGGACGGAGAACTATGGCTACACCTTC. The full variable domain, with the rest looked up from reference TRBV5-1 and TRBJ1-2, is KAGVTQTPRYLIKTRGQQVTLSCSPISGHRSVSWYQQTPGQGLQFLFEYFSETQRNKGNFPGRFSGRQFSNSRSEMNVSTLELGDSALYLCASSLWTENYGYTFGSGTRLTVV.